This record covers a single T cell receptor (beta chain). Its antigen is undetermined. The protocol was immunoSEQ multiplex PCR, while the TCRdb copy is restricted to in-frame clones and leaves out a portion. The sample includes more than 120,000 clones, around 90% of them seen just once. The source of the sample is a study of T cell responses to AZD1222 COVID-19 vaccine. Notes on the study in general: Nearly half of spike-specific TCRs reportedly target variant regions that are unmutated in the B.1.351 and B.1.1.7 variants.

This CDR3 contains 14 residues. With 10 bases clipped from V and 3 bases from J, the junction kept 7 bases outside the gene matches. The V gene's germline CDR1 is MNHNY and CDR2 SVGAGI (reference sequence). This chain joins TRBV6-6 and TRBJ1-2; 11 nucleotides align to TRBD1. Sequencing used peripheral blood, obtained 28 days after the second dose of the MenACWY control vaccine. The clonotype originates from an adult who received the MenACWY meningococcal vaccine as a control. The CDR3 DNA reads as TGTGCCACCTATGGACAGGGGGCCTACTATGGCTACACCTTC. Amino acid sequence: CATYGQGAYYGYTF.